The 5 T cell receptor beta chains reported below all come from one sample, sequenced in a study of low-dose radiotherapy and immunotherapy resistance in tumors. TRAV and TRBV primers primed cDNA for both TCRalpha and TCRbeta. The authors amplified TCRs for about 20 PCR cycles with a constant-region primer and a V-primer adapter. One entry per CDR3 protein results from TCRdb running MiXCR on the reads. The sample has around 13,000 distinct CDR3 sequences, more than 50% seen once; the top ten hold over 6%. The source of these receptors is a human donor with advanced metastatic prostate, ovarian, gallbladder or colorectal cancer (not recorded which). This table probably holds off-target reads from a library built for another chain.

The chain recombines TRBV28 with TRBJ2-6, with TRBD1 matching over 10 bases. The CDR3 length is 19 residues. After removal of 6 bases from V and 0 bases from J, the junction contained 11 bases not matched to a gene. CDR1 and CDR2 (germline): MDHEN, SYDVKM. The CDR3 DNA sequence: TGTGCCAGCAGCCCCCCTCGACAGGGGGCCAGCTCTGGGGCCAACGTCCTGACTTTC. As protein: CASSPPRQGASSGANVLTF.

The CDR3 DNA follows: TGCAGCGTTGTGGGGACCGAGCAGTACTTC. Translating gives CSVVGTEQYF. The chain couples TRBV29-1 to TRBJ2-7, with D perhaps assigned TRBD1 or TRBD2 (5 bases each). The CDR3 totals 10 residues. CDR1 is SQVTM, CDR2 ANQGSEA, per germline. V was trimmed by 4 bases and J by 6 bases, leaving 7 bases between them.

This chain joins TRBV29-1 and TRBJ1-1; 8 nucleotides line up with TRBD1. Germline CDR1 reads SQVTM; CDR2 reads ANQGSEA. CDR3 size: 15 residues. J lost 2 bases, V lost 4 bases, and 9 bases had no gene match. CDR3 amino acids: CSVVDRGEGNTEAFF. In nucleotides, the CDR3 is TGCAGCGTTGTCGACAGGGGAGAGGGTAACACTGAAGCTTTCTTT.

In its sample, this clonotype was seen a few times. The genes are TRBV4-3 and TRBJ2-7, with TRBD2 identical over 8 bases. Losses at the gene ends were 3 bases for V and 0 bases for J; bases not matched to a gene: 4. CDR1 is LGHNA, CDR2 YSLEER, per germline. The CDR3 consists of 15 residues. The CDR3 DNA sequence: TGCGCCAGCAGCCAGGGGAGCGGGGGCTCCTACGAGCAGTACTTC. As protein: CASSQGSGGSYEQYF.

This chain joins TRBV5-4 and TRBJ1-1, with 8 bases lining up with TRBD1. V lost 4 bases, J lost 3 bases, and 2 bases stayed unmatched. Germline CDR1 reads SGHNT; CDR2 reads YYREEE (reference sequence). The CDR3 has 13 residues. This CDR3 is CASSGDRHTEAFF. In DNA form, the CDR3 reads TGTGCCAGCAGCGGGGACAGGCACACTGAAGCTTTCTTT. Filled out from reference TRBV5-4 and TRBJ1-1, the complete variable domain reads ETGVTQSPTHLIKTRGQQVTLRCSSQSGHNTVSWYQQALGQGPQFIFQYYREEENGRGNFPPRFSGLQFPNYSSELNVNALELDDSALYLCASSGDRHTEAFFGQGTRLTVV.